Below, 22 T cell receptor beta chains from the same sample are listed, as sequenced in a study of CD8+CD57+ T cells in acquired aplastic anemia. It was genomic DNA that served as the template for profiling TCR beta VDJ and CDR3. TCRdb re-called the reads with MiXCR, one entry per CDR3 protein. The sample lists around 430,000 distinct CDR3 sequences, around a third occurring once. The patients chosen for sequencing had shown expansion of CD8+CD57+ cells (detected by flow cytometry). Material for sequencing was sorted CD4+, CD8+, or CD8+CD57+ T cells (not recorded which) from PBMCs. Source of these receptors: a human donor with aplastic anemia.

J is TRBJ2-3 and V is TRBV7-6; 11 bases match TRBD2. This CDR3 region has 16 residues. Germline loops: CDR1 SGHVS, CDR2 FNYEAQ. V shed 3 bases and J 2 bases; nucleotides not matched to a gene: 4. As DNA, the CDR3 is TGTGCCAGCAGCTTCATTAGCGGGGGGGCCACAGATACGCAGTATTTT. It specifies CASSFISGGATDTQYF.

The V and J genes are TRBV10-2 and TRBJ1-6, with TRBD1 identical over 10 bases. Germline loops: CDR1 WSHSY, CDR2 SAAADI. This CDR3 contains 13 residues. With 11 bases clipped from V and 7 bases from J, the junction kept 5 bases outside the gene matches. The CDR3 DNA follows: TGCGCCTGTCGGGACAGGGGCAATTCACCCCTCCACTTT. It encodes CACRDRGNSPLHF.

The chain is built from TRBV20-1 and TRBJ2-1, with a tentative D call TRBD2 (5 bases). The CDR3 has 15 residues. Germline values: CDR1 DFQATT, CDR2 SNEGSKA (reference sequence). Trimming took 4 bases from V and 5 from J, leaving 18 bases between them. CDR3 loop: CSATKAVLEDNEQFF. The CDR3, as DNA: TGCAGTGCTACCAAAGCGGTTTTGGAGGACAATGAGCAGTTCTTC.

This clonotype has a handful of counts. This chain uses TRBV7-8 with TRBJ2-5; D possibly matches TRBD1 or TRBD2 (5 bases each). Per germline, CDR1 SGHVS and CDR2 FQNEAQ. V gave up 3 bases and J gave up 10 bases, with 21 bases separating them. This CDR3 region has 15 residues. CDR3 residues: CASSLVGRANEDQYF. The CDR3 coding sequence is TGTGCCAGCAGCTTGGTGGGGCGGGCAAACGAGGACCAGTACTTC.

There are a few counts of this clonotype. CDR3 sequence: CSARRGAGINEKLFF. In nucleotides, the CDR3 is TGCAGTGCTAGACGCGGGGCAGGTATTAATGAAAAACTGTTTTTT. The chain links TRBV20-1 to TRBJ1-4; possibly TRBD1 for D (5 bases). Trimming shortened V by 2 bases and J by 4 bases, and 14 bases separated the two germline ends. The CDR3 runs 15 residues. Germline V gene lookup returns CDR1 DFQATT and CDR2 SNEGSKA (reference sequence).

The chain links TRBV9 to TRBJ2-3; 9 bases map to TRBD2. Germline lookup yields CDR1 SGDLS and CDR2 YYNGEE. V gave up 2 bases and J gave up 3 bases; unmatched junction bases: 13. The CDR3 is made up of 18 amino acids. In DNA form, the CDR3 reads TGTGCCAGCAGCGTCTTCGGGCGGGGGGGCATAGGGACAGATACGCAGTATTTT. It is translated as CASSVFGRGGIGTDTQYF.

This clonotype was seen ten or more times. V gene TRBV7-6 combines with J gene TRBJ2-7, with 11 bases that match TRBD1. CDR1 is SGHVS, CDR2 FNYEAQ, per germline. The CDR3 runs 16 residues. With 4 bases clipped from V and 2 bases from J, the junction kept 7 bases outside the gene matches. The CDR3 loop is CASSSPLGQGAYEQYF. CDR3 bases: TGTGCCAGCAGCTCCCCACTGGGACAGGGGGCCTACGAGCAGTACTTC.

The chain couples TRBV19 to TRBJ2-1, with TRBD2 matching over 11 bases. Looked up from germline, CDR1 is LNHDA and CDR2 is SQIVND (reference sequence). CDR3 length: 15 amino acids. J lost 7 bases, V lost 4 bases, and 6 bases had no gene match. CDR3 protein: CASSTLAGGPNEQFF. CDR3 nucleotide sequence: TGTGCCAGTAGTACTCTAGCGGGGGGACCAAATGAGCAGTTCTTC.

The chain carries TRBV2 and TRBJ2-1; D possibly corresponds to TRBD2 (5 bases). Germline loops: CDR1 SNHLY, CDR2 FYNNEI. The CDR3 length is 14 residues. The V and J ends lost 6 bases and 4 bases respectively, with 13 bases between them. The CDR3 loop reads CASREAHLYNEQFF. The CDR3 DNA reads TGTGCCAGCAGGGAGGCCCACCTTTACAATGAGCAGTTCTTC.

This clonotype occurred a few times. The rearrangement uses TRBV15 and TRBJ2-1, with TRBD1 matching over 8 bases. The CDR3 has 15 residues. J lost 3 bases, V lost 3 bases, and 4 bases had no gene match. The germline gives CDR1 LNHNV, CDR2 YYDKDF (reference sequence). Here the CDR3 DNA reads TGTGCCACCAGCAGGCGGACAGGGCTCTACAATGAGCAGTTCTTC. This codes for CATSRRTGLYNEQFF.

V is TRBV3-1 and J is TRBJ2-5, with TRBD2 matching 8 bases. Per germline, CDR1 LGHDT and CDR2 YNNKEL (reference sequence). V trimming: 1 base; J trimming: 2 bases; junction bases outside the gene matches: 6. The CDR3 is 16 residues long. This CDR3 is CASSQALLAAQETQYF. The CDR3 DNA is TGTGCCAGCAGCCAAGCCTTACTAGCGGCACAAGAGACCCAGTACTTC.

This clonotype was observed at least ten times. The rearrangement links TRBV7-6 to TRBJ2-1; no clear D gene. Germline CDR1 reads SGHVS; CDR2 reads FNYEAQ. V was cut by 5 bases and J by 8 bases, with 13 bases left in between. CDR3 length equals 13 residues. CDR3 amino acids: CASSPLVRDEQFF. CDR3 DNA: TGTGCCAGCAGCCCCCTTGTCCGGGATGAGCAGTTCTTC. Full variable domain (remainder filled in from reference TRBV7-6 and TRBJ2-1): GAGVSQSPRYKVTKRGQDVALRCDPISGHVSLYWYRQALGQGPEFLTYFNYEAQQDKSGLPNDRFSAERPEGSISTLTIQRTEQRDSAMYRCASSPLVRDEQFFGPGTRLTVL.

V gene TRBV10-3 combines with J gene TRBJ1-3; D is unclear. Germline CDR1 is ENHRY and CDR2 is SYGVKD. The CDR3 extends over 15 amino acids. Trimming took 3 bases from V and 0 from J, leaving 9 bases between them. The CDR3 region has the DNA TGTGCCATCAGTGACAGGACGATCTCTGGAAACACCATATATTTT. Amino acid sequence: CAISDRTISGNTIYF.

This clonotype was observed many times. CDR3 loop: CASSDRVSGYTF. As DNA, the CDR3 is TGTGCCAGCAGTGACAGGGTCTCTGGCTACACCTTC. The chain couples TRBV2 to TRBJ1-2; the D gene is possibly TRBD1 (5 bases). Germline lookup yields CDR1 SNHLY and CDR2 FYNNEI. The CDR3 has 12 residues. The V end lost 3 bases, the J end lost 7 bases, and 9 bases lay between the germline ends.

This clonotype came up a few times. The chain uses TRBV20-1 and TRBJ2-3; 10 positions agree with TRBD2. The CDR3 loop spans 14 amino acids. In germline, CDR1 is DFQATT, CDR2 SNEGSKA (reference sequence). V shed 8 bases and J 3 bases; nucleotides not matched to a gene: 8. CDR3 protein: CSPTIAGGTDTQYF. DNA for the CDR3: TGCAGTCCTACGATAGCGGGAGGAACAGATACGCAGTATTTT.

This clonotype was counted a few times. The rearrangement links TRBV7-9 to TRBJ1-1, with unresolved D. Germline CDR1 SEHNR, CDR2 FQNEAQ (reference sequence). Trimming pared 5 bases from V and 3 bases from J, leaving 10 bases between. The length of the CDR3 is 13 residues. This CDR3 reads CASSPLGDTEAFF. The CDR3 coding sequence is TGTGCCAGCAGCCCACTTGGCGACACTGAAGCTTTCTTT.

The chain couples TRBV11-1 to TRBJ1-1; the D is unclear. V shed 5 bases and J shed 1 base, with 29 bases lying between them. Germline CDR1 and CDR2: SGHAT and FQDESV (reference sequence). The CDR3 has 20 residues. DNA of the CDR3: TGTGCCAGCAGCCCCCAACACCAAGTACTGACCGACGGGAAGAACACTGAAGCTTTCTTT. Protein product: CASSPQHQVLTDGKNTEAFF.

Many counts were recorded for this clonotype. The chain uses TRBV7-9 and TRBJ2-7; unclear D gene. Germline lookup yields CDR1 SEHNR and CDR2 FQNEAQ (reference sequence). V was shortened by 4 bases and J by 3 bases, with 7 bases between the two germline ends. The CDR3 length is 12 residues. CDR3: CASSYDGYEQYF. CDR3 DNA: TGTGCCAGCAGCTATGACGGCTACGAGCAGTACTTC.

This rearrangement joins TRBV29-1 to TRBJ1-5; TRBD1 might be the D (5 bases). Deletions cut 4 bases from V and 3 bases from J, with 10 bases between. This CDR3 is built from 13 residues. Germline V lookup: CDR1 SQVTM, CDR2 ANQGSEA. CDR3 DNA: TGCAGCGTTGGGCAGGGAACCAATCAGCCCCAGCATTTT. It yields the protein CSVGQGTNQPQHF.

This clonotype appeared a few times. CDR3 sequence: CASSYSMLGVEQYF. The CDR3 DNA sequence: TGTGCCAGCAGTTACTCTATGCTCGGGGTCGAGCAGTACTTC. The rearrangement links TRBV6-5 to TRBJ2-7, with D maybe TRBD2 (5 bases). V dropped 0 bases and J dropped 6 bases, with 12 bases sitting between them. CDR3 length equals 14 residues. Germline loops: CDR1 MNHEY, CDR2 SVGAGI.

This clonotype showed up just a few times. This chain's CDR3 is CASSGGQYGLYNEQFF. DNA of the CDR3: TGTGCCAGTAGCGGGGGACAATATGGATTGTACAATGAGCAGTTCTTC. This chain connects TRBV19 to TRBJ2-1; the D call may be TRBD1 or TRBD2 (6 bases each). The CDR3 length is 16 residues. Germline V gene data show CDR1 as LNHDA and CDR2 as SQIVND (reference sequence). The V end was cut by 6 bases, the J end by 4 bases, with 19 bases between.

V usage is TRBV19 and J usage is TRBJ1-1; 7 bases line up with TRBD1. V was pared by 8 bases and J by 5 bases, with 14 bases of the junction left unmatched. The V gene's germline CDR1 is LNHDA and CDR2 SQIVND (reference sequence). The CDR3 is 15 amino acids. The CDR3 region is CASWSEDRRVTEAFF. DNA of the CDR3: TGTGCCAGTTGGTCCGAGGACAGGAGAGTAACTGAAGCTTTCTTT.